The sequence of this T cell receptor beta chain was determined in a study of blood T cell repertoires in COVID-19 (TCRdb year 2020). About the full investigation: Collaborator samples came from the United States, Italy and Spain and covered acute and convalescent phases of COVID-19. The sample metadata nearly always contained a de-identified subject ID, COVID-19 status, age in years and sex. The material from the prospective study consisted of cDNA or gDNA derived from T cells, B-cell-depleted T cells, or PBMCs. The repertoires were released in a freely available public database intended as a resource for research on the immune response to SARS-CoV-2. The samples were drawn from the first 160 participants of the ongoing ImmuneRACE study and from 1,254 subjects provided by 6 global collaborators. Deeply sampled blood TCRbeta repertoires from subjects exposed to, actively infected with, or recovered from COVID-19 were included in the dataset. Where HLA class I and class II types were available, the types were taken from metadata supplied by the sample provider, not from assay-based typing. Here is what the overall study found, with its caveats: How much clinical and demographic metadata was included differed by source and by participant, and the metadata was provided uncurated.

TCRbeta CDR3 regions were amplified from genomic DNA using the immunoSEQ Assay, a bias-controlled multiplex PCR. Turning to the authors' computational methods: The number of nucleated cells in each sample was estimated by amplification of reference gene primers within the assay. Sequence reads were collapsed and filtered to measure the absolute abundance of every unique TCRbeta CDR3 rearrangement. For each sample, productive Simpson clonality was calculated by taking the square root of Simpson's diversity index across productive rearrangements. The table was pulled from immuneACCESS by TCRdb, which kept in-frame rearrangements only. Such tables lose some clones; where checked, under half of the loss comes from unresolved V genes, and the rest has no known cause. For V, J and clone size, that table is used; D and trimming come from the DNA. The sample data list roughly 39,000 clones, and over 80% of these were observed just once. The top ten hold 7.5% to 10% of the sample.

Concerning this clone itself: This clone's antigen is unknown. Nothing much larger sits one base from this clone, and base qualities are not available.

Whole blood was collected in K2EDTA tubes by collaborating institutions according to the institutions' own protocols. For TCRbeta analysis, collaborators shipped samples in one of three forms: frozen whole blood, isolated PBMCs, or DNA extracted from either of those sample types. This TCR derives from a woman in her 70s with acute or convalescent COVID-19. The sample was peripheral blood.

The CDR3 sequence is CASSGPGLAGGDTQYF. The nucleotide sequence is given as TGCGCCAGCAGCGGGCCGGGACTAGCGGGAGGAGATACGCAGTATTTT. This sequence uses TRBV5-1 and TRBJ2-3, with TRBD2 matching 15 junction bases. Reading the germline V gene gives CDR1 SGHRS and CDR2 YFSETQ. From cysteine to phenylalanine, the CDR3 is 16 amino acids long. The entry retains the CDR3 DNA only, 48 bases that are in frame from base 1. V and J are trimmed by 4 bases and 5 bases, and the gene matches miss 5 bases of the junction.